One and the same sample provided the 5 T cell receptor beta chains below, sequenced in a study of blood T cell repertoires in COVID-19. Measured with immunoSEQ multiplex PCR; TCRdb has only the in-frame clones, and not every one. The sample contains roughly 140,000 clones, roughly 82% of which appear only once. Sequenced material: peripheral blood. Receptor source: a woman aged 45 to 65 in a cohort sampled during active or convalescent COVID-19.

This clone was seen a few times. The V gene is TRBV9, the J gene TRBJ2-7; perhaps TRBD2 as D (5 bases). The V gene lost 0 bases and the J gene lost 1 base, with 11 bases spanning the gap. The CDR3 runs 15 residues. The V gene's germline CDR1 is SGDLS and CDR2 YYNGEE. The DNA of the CDR3 is TGTGCCAGCAGCGTAGCGGGTAGCGCGTCCTACGAGCAGTACTTC. Residues: CASSVAGSASYEQYF.

The chain combines TRBV5-8 with TRBJ1-2; D perhaps matches TRBD1 (6 bases). CDR3 size: 11 residues. Germline assignment: CDR1 SGHTS and CDR2 YDEGEE. With 7 bases removed from V and 8 bases from J, the gap between germline ends came to 12 bases. The CDR3 coding sequence is TGTGCCAGCGCCGGGACAAAAGGCTACACCTTC. This encodes CASAGTKGYTF.

This chain joins TRBV4-3 and TRBJ2-4, with 11 bases that match TRBD1. V dropped 1 base and J dropped 8; count of bases not matched to a gene: 4. The CDR3 runs to 15 residues. The germline CDR1 and CDR2 sequences are LGHNA and YSLEER. DNA for the CDR3: TGCGCCAGCAGCCAAGCAGGACAGGGGGCTCACATTCAGTACTTC. It is translated as CASSQAGQGAHIQYF.

The J gene is TRBJ2-2, the V gene TRBV19; weak D call: TRBD1 (6 bases). V lost 7 bases to trimming and J lost 0 bases, with 18 bases between them. Germline CDR1 and CDR2: LNHDA and SQIVND (reference sequence). The CDR3 loop spans 17 amino acids. The CDR3 sequence: CASIGHPRTANTGELFF. In DNA form, the CDR3 reads TGTGCCAGTATCGGCCACCCACGGACAGCGAACACCGGGGAGCTGTTTTTT.

V is TRBV6-5 and J is TRBJ1-1, with D possibly being TRBD1 (6 bases). The V and J ends lost 6 bases and 4 bases respectively, with 15 bases between them. CDR3 size: 14 residues. Per the germline V gene, CDR1 is MNHEY and CDR2 is SVGAGI. The CDR3 loop reads CASRRPGQGTEAFF. DNA of the CDR3: TGTGCCAGCAGAAGACCGGGACAAGGCACTGAAGCTTTCTTT.